These T cell receptor beta chains were read from a single sample in a study of blood T cell repertoires in COVID-19. Sequencing was performed with immunoSEQ multiplex PCR; in TCRdb, only in-frame clones are kept and a portion is missing. Of 200,000 to 250,000 clones in the sample, around 80% were seen once. Input material: peripheral blood. These receptors originate from a woman between 40 and 50 years old with active or convalescent COVID-19. Each CDR3 is given with its conserved first and last residue. A D gene is named only where the DNA matches it firmly. Part of the rows lack a size; the others show once, few, many or a class for expanded clones.

CDR3aa: CASSEDRGNQPQHF
CDR3nt: TGTGCCAGTAGTGAGGACAGGGGCAATCAGCCCCAGCATTTT
j_gene: TRBJ1-5
d_gene: TRBD1
abundance: .
v_gene: TRBV19

CDR3aa: CASSFGGGGPGELFF
CDR3nt: TGTGCCAGCAGTTTTGGAGGGGGGGGACCCGGGGAGCTGTTTTTT
j_gene: TRBJ2-2
d_gene: .
abundance: .
v_gene: TRBV28

CDR3aa: CASLSLGQGGNQPQHF
CDR3nt: TGTGCCAGTCTTAGTCTCGGACAGGGAGGGAATCAGCCCCAGCATTTT
j_gene: TRBJ1-5
d_gene: TRBD1
abundance: few
v_gene: TRBV19

CDR3aa: CASSPNAGATGELFF
CDR3nt: TGTGCCAGTAGCCCAAACGCAGGGGCCACCGGGGAGCTGTTTTTT
j_gene: TRBJ2-2
d_gene: .
abundance: .
v_gene: TRBV19

CDR3aa: CSVGGTNRGLSYGYTF
CDR3nt: TGCAGCGTTGGGGGCACTAACAGGGGTTTGAGCTATGGCTACACCTTC
j_gene: TRBJ1-2
d_gene: TRBD1
abundance: few
v_gene: TRBV29-1

CDR3aa: CASRAGRARFAEQFF
CDR3nt: TGTGCCAGCAGGGCTGGGAGGGCTCGTTTTGCCGAGCAGTTCTTC
j_gene: TRBJ2-1
d_gene: TRBD2
abundance: .
v_gene: TRBV27

CDR3aa: CASSQGGRAYEQYF
CDR3nt: TGTGCCAGCAGCCAAGGCGGCAGGGCCTACGAGCAGTACTTC
j_gene: TRBJ2-7
d_gene: .
abundance: .
v_gene: TRBV3-1/TRBV3-2

CDR3aa: CAWADQGLSNQPQHF
CDR3nt: TGTGCCTGGGCAGACCAGGGTTTGAGCAATCAGCCCCAGCATTTT
j_gene: TRBJ1-5
d_gene: .
abundance: few
v_gene: TRBV30

CDR3aa: CASSPPASHNEQFF
CDR3nt: TGTGCCAGCAGCCCCCCGGCTAGCCACAATGAGCAGTTCTTC
j_gene: TRBJ2-1
d_gene: .
abundance: .
v_gene: TRBV9

CDR3aa: CASSQVRGGNSPLHF
CDR3nt: TGTGCCAGCAGCCAAGTCCGGGGAGGCAATTCACCCCTCCACTTT
j_gene: TRBJ1-6
d_gene: .
abundance: .
v_gene: TRBV3-1/TRBV3-2

CDR3aa: CASSLGLVGDTQYF
CDR3nt: TGTGCCAGCAGTCTCGGACTAGTCGGGGATACGCAGTATTTT
j_gene: TRBJ2-3
d_gene: TRBD2
abundance: .
v_gene: TRBV6-2/TRBV6-3

CDR3aa: CASSLPGQPQHF
CDR3nt: TGTGCCAGCAGCTTACCTGGACAACCCCAGCATTTT
j_gene: TRBJ1-5
d_gene: .
abundance: .
v_gene: TRBV7-6

CDR3aa: CASSVEPPRGVGNTIYF
CDR3nt: TGTGCCAGCAGCGTAGAGCCCCCCAGGGGAGTAGGAAACACCATATATTTT
j_gene: TRBJ1-3
d_gene: .
abundance: .
v_gene: TRBV9

CDR3aa: CASSLNSGGVNYGYTF
CDR3nt: TGTGCCAGCAGCTTAAACTCCGGGGGGGTTAACTATGGCTACACCTTC
j_gene: TRBJ1-2
d_gene: .
abundance: .
v_gene: TRBV7-2

CDR3aa: CASSLPGDEQFF
CDR3nt: TGTGCCAGCAGCTTGCCCGGGGATGAGCAGTTCTTC
j_gene: TRBJ2-1
d_gene: .
abundance: .
v_gene: TRBV5-4

CDR3aa: CASSYAMVRWTEAFF
CDR3nt: TGTGCCAGCAGTTACGCAATGGTACGGTGGACTGAAGCTTTCTTT
j_gene: TRBJ1-1
d_gene: .
abundance: .
v_gene: TRBV6-2/TRBV6-3

CDR3aa: CASSLVTASGDNEQFF
CDR3nt: TGTGCCAGCAGCTTAGTTACGGCTAGCGGGGACAATGAGCAGTTCTTC
j_gene: TRBJ2-1
d_gene: TRBD2
abundance: .
v_gene: TRBV7-8

CDR3aa: CASNTGQGRTGELFF
CDR3nt: TGTGCCAGCAATACGGGACAGGGGAGGACCGGGGAGCTGTTTTTT
j_gene: TRBJ2-2
d_gene: TRBD1
abundance: few
v_gene: TRBV2

CDR3aa: CASSSRQGEGGYTF
CDR3nt: TGTGCCAGCAGCTCCCGACAGGGCGAGGGTGGCTACACCTTC
j_gene: TRBJ1-2
d_gene: TRBD1
abundance: .
v_gene: TRBV7-2

CDR3aa: CASSGSGQGMKLFF
CDR3nt: TGCGCCAGCAGCGGATCTGGACAGGGGATGAAACTGTTTTTT
j_gene: TRBJ1-4
d_gene: TRBD1
abundance: few
v_gene: TRBV5-1

CDR3aa: CASSQTGNNSPLHF
CDR3nt: TGTGCCAGCAGCCAGACAGGGAATAATTCACCCCTCCACTTT
j_gene: TRBJ1-6
d_gene: TRBD1
abundance: .
v_gene: TRBV3-1/TRBV3-2

CDR3aa: CASSLQGPSSGNTIYF
CDR3nt: TGTGCCAGCAGTTTACAGGGGCCATCGTCTGGAAACACCATATATTTT
j_gene: TRBJ1-3
d_gene: .
abundance: .
v_gene: TRBV28

CDR3aa: CASSSDRSGTEAFF
CDR3nt: TGCGCCAGCAGCTCGGACAGGAGTGGGACTGAAGCTTTCTTT
j_gene: TRBJ1-1
d_gene: TRBD1
abundance: once
v_gene: TRBV5-1

CDR3aa: CASSLESANYGYTF
CDR3nt: TGTGCCAGCAGCTTGGAATCTGCTAACTATGGCTACACCTTC
j_gene: TRBJ1-2
d_gene: .
abundance: few
v_gene: TRBV5-4

CDR3aa: CASSSRGPPTSNQPQHF
CDR3nt: TGTGCCAGCAGCTCCAGGGGGCCCCCGACTAGCAATCAGCCCCAGCATTTT
j_gene: TRBJ1-5
d_gene: TRBD1
abundance: many
v_gene: TRBV5-4

CDR3aa: CASSLTPGQALNTEAFF
CDR3nt: TGCGCCAGCAGCTTGACCCCGGGACAGGCTTTGAACACTGAAGCTTTCTTT
j_gene: TRBJ1-1
d_gene: TRBD1
abundance: .
v_gene: TRBV5-1

CDR3aa: CASISDTQYF
CDR3nt: TGTGCCAGCATATCAGATACGCAGTATTTT
j_gene: TRBJ2-3
d_gene: .
abundance: .
v_gene: TRBV12-3/TRBV12-4